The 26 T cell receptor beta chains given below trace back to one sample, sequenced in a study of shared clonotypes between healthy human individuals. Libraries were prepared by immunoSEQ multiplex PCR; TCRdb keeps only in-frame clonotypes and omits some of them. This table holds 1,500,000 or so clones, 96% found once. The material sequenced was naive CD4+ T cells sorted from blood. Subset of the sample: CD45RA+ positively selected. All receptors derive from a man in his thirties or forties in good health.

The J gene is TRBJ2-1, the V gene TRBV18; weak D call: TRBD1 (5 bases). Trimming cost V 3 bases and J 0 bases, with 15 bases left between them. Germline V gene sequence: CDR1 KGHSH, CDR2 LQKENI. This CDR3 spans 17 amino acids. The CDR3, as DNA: TGTGCCAGCTCACCGCTGGACAACCCGAGCTCCTACAATGAGCAGTTCTTC. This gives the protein CASSPLDNPSSYNEQFF.

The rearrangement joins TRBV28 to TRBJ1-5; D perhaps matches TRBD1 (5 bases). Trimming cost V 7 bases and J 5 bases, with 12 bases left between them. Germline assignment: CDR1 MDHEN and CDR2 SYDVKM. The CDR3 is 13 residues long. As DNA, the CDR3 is TGTGCCAGCAAATTTAGGGGCTATCAGCCCCAGCATTTT. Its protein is CASKFRGYQPQHF.

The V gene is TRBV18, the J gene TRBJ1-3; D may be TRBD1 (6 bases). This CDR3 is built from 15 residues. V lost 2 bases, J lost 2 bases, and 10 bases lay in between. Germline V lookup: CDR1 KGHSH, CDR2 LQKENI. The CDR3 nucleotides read TGTGCCAGCTCACCATCCGGGGGGCCTGGAAACACCATATATTTT. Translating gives CASSPSGGPGNTIYF.

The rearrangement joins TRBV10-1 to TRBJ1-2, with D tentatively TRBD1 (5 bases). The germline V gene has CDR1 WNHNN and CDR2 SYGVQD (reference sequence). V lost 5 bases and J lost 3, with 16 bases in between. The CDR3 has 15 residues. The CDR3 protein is CASSPGTFADYGYTF. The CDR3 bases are TGCGCCAGCAGTCCCGGGACTTTCGCCGACTATGGCTACACCTTC.

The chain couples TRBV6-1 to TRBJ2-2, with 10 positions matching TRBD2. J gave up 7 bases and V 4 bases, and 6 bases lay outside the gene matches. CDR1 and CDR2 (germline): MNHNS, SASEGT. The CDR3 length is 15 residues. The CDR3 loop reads CASSALAGANGELFF. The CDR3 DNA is TGTGCCAGCAGTGCCCTAGCGGGAGCTAACGGGGAGCTGTTTTTT.

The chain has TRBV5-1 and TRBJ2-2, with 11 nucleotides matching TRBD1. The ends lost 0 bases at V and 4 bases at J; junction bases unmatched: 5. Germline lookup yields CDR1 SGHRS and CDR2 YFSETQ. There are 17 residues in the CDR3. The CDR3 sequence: CASSLDRDRGSTGELFF. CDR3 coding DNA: TGCGCCAGCAGCTTGGACCGGGACAGGGGGTCCACCGGGGAGCTGTTTTTT.

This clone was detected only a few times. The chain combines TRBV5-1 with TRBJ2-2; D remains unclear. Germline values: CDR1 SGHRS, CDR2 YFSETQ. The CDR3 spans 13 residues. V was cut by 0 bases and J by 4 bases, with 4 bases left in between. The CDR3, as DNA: TGCGCCAGCAGCTTGGAGGCCACCGGGGAGCTGTTTTTT. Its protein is CASSLEATGELFF. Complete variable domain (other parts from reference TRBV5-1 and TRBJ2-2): KAGVTQTPRYLIKTRGQQVTLSCSPISGHRSVSWYQQTPGQGLQFLFEYFSETQRNKGNFPGRFSGRQFSNSRSEMNVSTLELGDSALYLCASSLEATGELFFGEGSRLTVL.

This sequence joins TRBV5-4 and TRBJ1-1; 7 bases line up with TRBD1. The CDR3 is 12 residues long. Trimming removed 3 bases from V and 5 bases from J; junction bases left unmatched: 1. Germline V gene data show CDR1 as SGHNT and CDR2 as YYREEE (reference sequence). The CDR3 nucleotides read TGTGCCAGCAGCTACAGGGGAACTGAAGCTTTCTTT. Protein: CASSYRGTEAFF.

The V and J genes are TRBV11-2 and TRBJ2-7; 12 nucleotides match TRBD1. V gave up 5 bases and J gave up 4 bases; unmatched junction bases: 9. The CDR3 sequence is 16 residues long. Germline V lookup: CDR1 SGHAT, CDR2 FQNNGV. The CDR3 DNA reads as TGTGCCAGCAGCCCACAGGGACAGGGGGCAGGTTACGAGCAGTACTTC. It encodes CASSPQGQGAGYEQYF.

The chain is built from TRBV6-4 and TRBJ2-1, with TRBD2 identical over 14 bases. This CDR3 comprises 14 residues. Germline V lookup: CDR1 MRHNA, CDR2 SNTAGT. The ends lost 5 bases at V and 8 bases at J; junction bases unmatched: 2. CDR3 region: CASSRLAGGYEQFF. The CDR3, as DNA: TGTGCCAGCAGTAGACTAGCGGGAGGGTATGAGCAGTTCTTC.

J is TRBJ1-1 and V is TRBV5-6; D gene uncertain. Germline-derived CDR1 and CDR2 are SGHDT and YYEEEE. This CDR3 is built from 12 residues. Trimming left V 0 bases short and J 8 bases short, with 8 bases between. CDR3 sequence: CASSLVRGEAFF. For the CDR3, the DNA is TGTGCCAGCAGCTTGGTTCGAGGGGAAGCTTTCTTT. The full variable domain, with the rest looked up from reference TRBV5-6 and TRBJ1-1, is DAGVTQSPTHLIKTRGQQVTLRCSPKSGHDTVSWYQQALGQGPQFIFQYYEEEERQRGNFPDRFSGHQFPNYSSELNVNALLLGDSALYLCASSLVRGEAFFGQGTRLTVV.

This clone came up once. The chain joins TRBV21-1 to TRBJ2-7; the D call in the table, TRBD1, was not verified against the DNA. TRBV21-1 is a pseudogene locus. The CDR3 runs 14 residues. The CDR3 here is CASREWDRGYEQYF. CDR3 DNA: TGTGCCAGCAGAGAGTGGGACAGGGGCTACGAGCAGTACTTC.

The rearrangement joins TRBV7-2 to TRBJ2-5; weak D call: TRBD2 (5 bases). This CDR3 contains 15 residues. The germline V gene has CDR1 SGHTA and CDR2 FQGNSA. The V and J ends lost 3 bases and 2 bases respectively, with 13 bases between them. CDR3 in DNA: TGTGCCAGCAGCTTCGGGATAGTCGGACAAGAGACCCAGTACTTC. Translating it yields CASSFGIVGQETQYF.

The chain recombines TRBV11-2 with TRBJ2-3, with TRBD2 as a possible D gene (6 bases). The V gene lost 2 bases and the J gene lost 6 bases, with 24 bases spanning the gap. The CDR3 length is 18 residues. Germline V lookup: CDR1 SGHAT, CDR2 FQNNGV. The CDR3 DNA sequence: TGTGCCAGCAGCTTACATTGGGCGGGGAGAAGGAGGAAGGATACGCAGTATTTT. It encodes CASSLHWAGRRRKDTQYF.

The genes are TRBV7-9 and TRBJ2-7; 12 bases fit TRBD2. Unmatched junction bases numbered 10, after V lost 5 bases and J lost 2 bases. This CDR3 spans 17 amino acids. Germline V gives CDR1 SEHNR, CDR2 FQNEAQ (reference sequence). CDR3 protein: CASSPRLAGVPTYEQYF. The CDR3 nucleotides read TGTGCCAGCAGCCCTAGACTAGCGGGAGTCCCAACCTACGAGCAGTACTTC.

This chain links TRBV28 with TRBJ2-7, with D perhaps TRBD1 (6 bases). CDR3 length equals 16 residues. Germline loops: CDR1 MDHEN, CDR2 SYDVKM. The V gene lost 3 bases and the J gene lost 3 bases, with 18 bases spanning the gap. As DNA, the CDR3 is TGTGCCAGCAGTTTTAGTGAACAGGGCTCGATCTACGAGCAGTACTTC. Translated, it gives CASSFSEQGSIYEQYF.

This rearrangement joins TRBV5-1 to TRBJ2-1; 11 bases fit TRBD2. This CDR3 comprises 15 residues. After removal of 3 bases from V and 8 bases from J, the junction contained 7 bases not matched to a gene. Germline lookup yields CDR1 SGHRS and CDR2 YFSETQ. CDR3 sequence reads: CASSSLAGVRDEQFF. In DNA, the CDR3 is TGCGCCAGCAGCTCACTAGCGGGAGTGCGTGATGAGCAGTTCTTC.

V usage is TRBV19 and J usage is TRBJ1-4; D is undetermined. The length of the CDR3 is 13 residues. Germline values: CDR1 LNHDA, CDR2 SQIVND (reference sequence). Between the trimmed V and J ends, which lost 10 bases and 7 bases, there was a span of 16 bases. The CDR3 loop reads CATRTGPGEKLFF. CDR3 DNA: TGTGCCACTAGGACGGGCCCGGGTGAAAAACTGTTTTTT.

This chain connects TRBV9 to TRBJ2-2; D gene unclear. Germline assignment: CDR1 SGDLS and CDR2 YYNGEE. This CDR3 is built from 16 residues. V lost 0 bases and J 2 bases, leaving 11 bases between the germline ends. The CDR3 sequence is CASSVVLGRNTGELFF. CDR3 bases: TGTGCCAGCAGCGTAGTACTCGGACGTAACACCGGGGAGCTGTTTTTT.

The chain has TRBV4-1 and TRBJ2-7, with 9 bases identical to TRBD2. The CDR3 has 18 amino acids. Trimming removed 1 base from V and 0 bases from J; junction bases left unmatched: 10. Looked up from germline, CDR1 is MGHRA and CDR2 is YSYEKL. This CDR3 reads CASSQGSPSGVSSYEQYF. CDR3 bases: TGCGCCAGCAGCCAAGGGTCCCCTAGCGGGGTTAGCTCCTACGAGCAGTACTTC.

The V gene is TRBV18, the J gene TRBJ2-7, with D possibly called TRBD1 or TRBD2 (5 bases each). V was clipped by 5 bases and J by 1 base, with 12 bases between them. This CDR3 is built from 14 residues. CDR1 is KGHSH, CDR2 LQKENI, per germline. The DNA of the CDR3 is TGTGCCAGCTCATCACGGGACGGGTCCTACGAGCAGTACTTC. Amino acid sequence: CASSSRDGSYEQYF.

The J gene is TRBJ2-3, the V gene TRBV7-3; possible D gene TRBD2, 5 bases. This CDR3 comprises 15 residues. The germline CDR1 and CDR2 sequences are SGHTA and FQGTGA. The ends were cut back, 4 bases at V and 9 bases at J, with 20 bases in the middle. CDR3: CASSSFNSRGETQYF. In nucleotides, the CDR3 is TGTGCCAGCAGCTCCTTTAATTCCCGGGGAGAGACGCAGTATTTT.

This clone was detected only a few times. The CDR3 nucleotides are TGTGCCAGCAGACTGATGACAGCCAACTATGGCTACACCTTC. Protein sequence: CASRLMTANYGYTF. V usage is TRBV28 and J usage is TRBJ1-2, with a weak D call TRBD1 (5 bases). V lost 6 bases and J lost 2, with 13 bases in between. Germline assignment: CDR1 MDHEN and CDR2 SYDVKM. CDR3 length equals 14 residues.

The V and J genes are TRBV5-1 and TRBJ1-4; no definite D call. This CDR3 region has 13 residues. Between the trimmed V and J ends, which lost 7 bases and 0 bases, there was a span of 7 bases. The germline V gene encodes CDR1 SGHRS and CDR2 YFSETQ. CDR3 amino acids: CASGSATNEKLFF. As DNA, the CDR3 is TGCGCCAGCGGGAGTGCAACTAATGAAAAACTGTTTTTT.

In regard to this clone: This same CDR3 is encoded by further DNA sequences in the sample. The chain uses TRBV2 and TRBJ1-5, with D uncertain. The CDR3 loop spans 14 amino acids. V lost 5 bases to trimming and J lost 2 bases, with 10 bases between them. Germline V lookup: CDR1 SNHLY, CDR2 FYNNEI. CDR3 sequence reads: CASSQWEGNQPQHF. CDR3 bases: TGTGCCAGCAGTCAATGGGAAGGCAATCAGCCCCAGCATTTT. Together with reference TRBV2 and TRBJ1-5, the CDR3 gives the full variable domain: EPEVTQTPSHQVTQMGQEVILRCVPISNHLYFYWYRQILGQKVEFLVSFYNNEISEKSEIFDDQFSVERPDGSNFTLKIRSTKLEDSAMYFCASSQWEGNQPQHFGDGTRLSIL.

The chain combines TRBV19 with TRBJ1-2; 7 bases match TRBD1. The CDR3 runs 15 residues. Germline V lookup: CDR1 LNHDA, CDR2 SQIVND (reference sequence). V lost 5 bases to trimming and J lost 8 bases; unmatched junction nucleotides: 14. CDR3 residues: CASSASGGGGRGYTF. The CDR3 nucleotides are TGTGCCAGTAGTGCATCCGGAGGGGGCGGAAGGGGCTACACCTTC.